This T cell receptor beta chain originates from a study of cytomegalovirus exposure and HLA in healthy donors. Study results and caveats: For most TCR sequences rarity was the rule, although some public TCRs occurred in many donors.

Regarding this clone: Its target is not known.

Profiled with immunoSEQ multiplex PCR; TCRdb holds only in-frame clones, not every one. In the table there are roughly 310,000 clones, 70% to 90% of which are singletons. The trim removed 0 bases at V and 3 bases at J, leaving 9 bases unmatched. CDR3 length equals 17 residues. In germline, CDR1 is MGHRA, CDR2 YSYEKL. The TCR comes from a man younger than 45 in good health and CMV-seronegative. The chain is built from TRBV4-1 and TRBJ2-7, with 9 bases matching TRBD1. Sample: PBMCs. The CDR3 is CASSQDLLGTGIYEQYF. The CDR3 DNA reads TGCGCCAGCAGCCAAGATCTTTTAGGGACAGGGATCTACGAGCAGTACTTC.